These 23 T cell receptor beta chains share one sample of origin, sequenced in a study of T cells in Graves' hyperthyroidism and ophthalmopathy. RNA transcripts gave rise to amplified TCR beta CDR3 regions. HTBI primers were used for first-round RT-PCR of the TCR CDR3. TCRdb redid the calling of the multiplex PCR reads with MiXCR, one entry per CDR3 protein. This table has hundreds of thousands of distinct CDR3 sequences, about 20% appearing once. Sequenced sample: blood. These receptors were collected from a man aged 40-50 years with Graves' ophthalmopathy.

This clonotype was observed at least ten times. V gene TRBV30 combines with J gene TRBJ1-2, with a weak D call TRBD1 (5 bases). The germline gives CDR1 GTSNPN, CDR2 SVGIG (reference sequence). The CDR3 loop spans 12 amino acids. V lost 3 bases and J 4 bases, leaving 9 bases between the germline ends. The DNA of the CDR3 is TGTGCCTGGAGGGGACGGAGCTATGGCTACACCTTC. It codes for CAWRGRSYGYTF.

The chain combines TRBV7-8 with TRBJ1-6; D remains unclear. Germline V gene lookup returns CDR1 SGHVS and CDR2 FQNEAQ. The CDR3 is 16 amino acids. The V gene lost 3 bases and the J gene lost 7 bases, with 16 bases spanning the gap. As DNA, the CDR3 is TGTGCCAGCAGCTTGCCCGGAGGGAAACGCAATTCACCCCTCCACTTT. It encodes CASSLPGGKRNSPLHF.

There are a few counts of this clonotype. This chain links TRBV7-3 with TRBJ2-1, with TRBD1 matching over 7 bases. Losses at the gene ends were 10 bases for V and 3 bases for J; bases not matched to a gene: 9. Germline CDR1 reads SGHTA; CDR2 reads FQGTGA. The CDR3 consists of 14 residues. For the CDR3, the DNA is TGTGCCACAGGGGGTGGAAGGTTCTACAATGAGCAGTTCTTC. Its protein product is CATGGGRFYNEQFF.

This clonotype came up a few times. A junction end diverges from the germline sequence, so it may reflect a read error. The chain has TRBV6-5 and TRBJ1-1; possible D gene TRBD1, 5 bases. Germline assignment: CDR1 MNHEY and CDR2 SVGAGI. The CDR3 covers 14 residues. The chain's CDR3 is CASSFARVNTEAFF. The CDR3 bases are TGTGCCAGCAGTTTTGCCAGGGTGAACACCGAAGCTTTCTTT.

This clonotype was counted only a few times. The rearrangement uses TRBV28 and TRBJ2-3; TRBD2 is a possible D gene (6 bases). The germline V gene has CDR1 MDHEN and CDR2 SYDVKM. V lost 6 bases and J 2 bases, leaving 15 bases between the germline ends. The CDR3 sequence is 15 residues long. DNA for the CDR3: TGTGCCAGCAGCAATTCGGGACTCTTCACAGATACGCAGTATTTT. Amino acids: CASSNSGLFTDTQYF.

In this sample, this clonotype turned up many times. The chain uses TRBV3-1 and TRBJ2-1; the match to TRBD1 covers 7 bases. The CDR3 is 14 amino acids. From germline, CDR1 is LGHDT and CDR2 YNNKEL (reference sequence). Trimming at V came to 4 bases and at J to 10 bases, leaving 10 bases not matched to a gene. The chain's CDR3 is CASSPRRQGNEQFF. As DNA, the CDR3 is TGTGCCAGCAGCCCCAGACGACAGGGAAACGAGCAGTTCTTC.

This clonotype was detected only a few times. This rearrangement joins TRBV5-1 to TRBJ2-2, with TRBD1 identical over 7 bases. Trimming cost V 2 bases and J 1 base; bases outside gene matches: 2. The germline V gene encodes CDR1 SGHRS and CDR2 YFSETQ. The CDR3 length is 15 residues. The CDR3 is CASSFGTENTGELFF. As DNA, the CDR3 is TGCGCCAGCAGCTTCGGGACAGAGAACACCGGGGAGCTGTTTTTT.

Many counts were recorded for this clonotype. The V call is TRBV7-3, the J call TRBJ2-1, with a tentative D call TRBD2 (6 bases). The length of the CDR3 is 16 residues. In germline, CDR1 is SGHTA, CDR2 FQGTGA. Trimming stripped 5 bases from V and 4 bases from J, with 18 bases between. CDR3 protein: CASSPLGTGIYNEQFF. The CDR3, as DNA: TGTGCCAGCAGCCCCCTCGGGACTGGGATATACAATGAGCAGTTCTTC.

This clonotype was recorded at least ten times. CDR3 protein: CASRPARYYGYTF. The CDR3 DNA reads TGTGCCAGCAGGCCTGCCCGCTACTATGGCTACACCTTC. The rearrangement links TRBV27 to TRBJ1-2; D unclear. The V gene lost 6 bases and the J gene lost 3 bases, with 11 bases spanning the gap. The CDR3 runs to 13 residues. Germline V gives CDR1 MNHEY, CDR2 SMNVEV (reference sequence).

This rearrangement joins TRBV14 to TRBJ2-5, with 10 bases fitting TRBD2. This CDR3 has 15 amino acids. CDR1 and CDR2 from the germline V gene are SGHDN and FVKESK. Germline trimming cut 4 bases from V and 5 bases from J; bases unmatched to any gene: 7. The CDR3 bases are TGTGCCAGCAGCCCCCGCGCTAGCGGGGGTGAGACCCAGTACTTC. This sequence encodes CASSPRASGGETQYF.

In this sample, this clonotype turned up a few times. CDR3 coding DNA: TGTGCCACCAGCAGAGAGCGGACAGGGTACGATCAGCCCCAGCATTTT. Amino acids: CATSRERTGYDQPQHF. V and J are TRBV15 and TRBJ1-5, with 8 bases aligning to TRBD1. Germline values: CDR1 LNHNV, CDR2 YYDKDF (reference sequence). This CDR3 region has 16 residues. J lost 5 bases, V lost 0 bases, and 6 bases had no gene match.

This clonotype was detected many times. The chain links TRBV12-3 or TRBV12-4 to TRBJ2-2, with D possibly matching TRBD1 (6 bases). V gave up 5 bases and J gave up 3 bases, with 13 bases separating them. This CDR3 is 15 amino acids long. CDR3 bases: TGTGCCAGCAGTAAGGGACAAACCCACACCGGGGAGCTGTTTTTT. It yields the protein CASSKGQTHTGELFF.

This clonotype was counted ten times or more. The rearrangement uses TRBV11-2 and TRBJ2-4; tentatively, D is TRBD1 (6 bases). CDR3 size: 15 residues. V was clipped by 8 bases and J by 6 bases, with 20 bases between them. The germline V gene has CDR1 SGHAT and CDR2 FQNNGV. The CDR3: CASSLGTGSSNIQYF. In DNA, the CDR3 is TGTGCCAGCTCCCTTGGTACAGGGTCGTCAAACATTCAGTACTTC.

This clonotype was seen a handful of times. This chain links TRBV5-8 with TRBJ2-6, with a possible D match to TRBD1 (5 bases). V lost 4 bases, J lost 2 bases, and 10 bases lay in between. The CDR3 runs 15 residues. Germline CDR1 and CDR2: SGHTS and YDEGEE. The DNA for the CDR3 is TGTGCCAGCAGCATAGACAGAGCTGGGGCCAACGTCCTGACTTTC. Its protein is CASSIDRAGANVLTF.

As regards this clonotype: This sequence may be a read error, since a much larger clone differs from it by one base. The CDR3 ends on some other residue instead of the conserved phenylalanine or tryptophan, so this is likely a read error. The chain links TRBV12-3 or TRBV12-4 to TRBJ1-5; 9 bases match TRBD1. Trimming at V came to 6 bases and at J to 5 bases, leaving 5 bases not matched to a gene. CDR3 size: 14 residues. The CDR3 coding sequence is TGTGCCAGCAGCTTGGGACAGGGACATCAGCCCCAGCATTCT. It translates to CASSLGQGHQPQHS.

This clonotype was found a few times. CDR3 DNA: TGTGCCAGCAGTCCCCCGGGACAGGGGGGGACTGAAGCTTTCTTT. Encoded protein: CASSPPGQGGTEAFF. The J gene is TRBJ1-1, the V gene TRBV28; 11 nucleotides line up with TRBD1. The germline V gene encodes CDR1 MDHEN and CDR2 SYDVKM. This CDR3 comprises 15 residues. J lost 5 bases, V lost 5 bases, and 7 bases had no gene match.

This clonotype was observed a few times. The chain carries TRBV28 and TRBJ2-1; D is uncertain. Germline CDR1 MDHEN, CDR2 SYDVKM. Trimming removed 3 bases at V and 3 bases at J, with 9 bases between. The CDR3 covers 14 residues. This CDR3 reads CASSFYPYYNEQFF. The CDR3 DNA reads TGTGCCAGCAGTTTTTATCCCTACTACAATGAGCAGTTCTTC.

This clonotype was counted many times. This chain uses TRBV18 with TRBJ2-3; no reliable D call. Germline V gene data show CDR1 as KGHSH and CDR2 as LQKENI. V was shortened by 3 bases and J by 2 bases, with 12 bases between the two germline ends. The CDR3 runs to 15 residues. The CDR3 DNA follows: TGTGCCAGCTCACCTGGTGTTCGGACCACAGATACGCAGTATTTT. Its protein product is CASSPGVRTTDTQYF.

The sample holds many counts of this clonotype. The gene calls are TRBV5-1 and TRBJ2-1; possibly TRBD1 for D (8 bases). The V end was cut by 0 bases, the J end by 2 bases, with 21 bases between. The CDR3 sequence is 19 residues long. Germline assignment: CDR1 SGHRS and CDR2 YFSETQ. The CDR3 DNA follows: TGCGCCAGCAGCTTGGCCGGACAGGGAGGGGGAGGCGCCTACAATGAGCAGTTCTTC. Protein sequence: CASSLAGQGGGGAYNEQFF. The entire variable domain, with the rest obtained from reference TRBV5-1 and TRBJ2-1, is as follows: KAGVTQTPRYLIKTRGQQVTLSCSPISGHRSVSWYQQTPGQGLQFLFEYFSETQRNKGNFPGRFSGRQFSNSRSEMNVSTLELGDSALYLCASSLAGQGGGGAYNEQFFGPGTRLTVL.

This clonotype has a count of ten or more. This sequence joins TRBV11-1 and TRBJ2-1, with D tentatively TRBD1 (5 bases). Germline lookup yields CDR1 SGHAT and CDR2 FQDESV (reference sequence). V lost 0 bases to trimming and J lost 7 bases, with 13 bases between them. This CDR3 has 15 amino acids. Written as DNA, the CDR3 is TGTGCCAGCAGCTTAGCCTGGGGCAGGGAAAATGAGCAGTTCTTC. Encoded protein: CASSLAWGRENEQFF.

The chain is built from TRBV19 and TRBJ1-1; D is unclear. This CDR3 has 15 residues. CDR1 is LNHDA, CDR2 SQIVND, per germline (reference sequence). V lost 5 bases, J lost 3 bases, and 16 bases lay in between. The chain's CDR3 is CASSLRREWDTEAFF. The CDR3 DNA sequence: TGTGCCAGTAGTTTGCGTCGGGAGTGGGACACTGAAGCTTTCTTT.

The rearrangement links TRBV6-2 or TRBV6-3 to TRBJ2-2, with 10 bases identical to TRBD1. CDR3 length equals 16 residues. V lost 8 bases and J lost 6; bases outside the gene matches: 12. CDR1 is MNHEY, CDR2 SVGEGT, per germline. The CDR3 bases are TGTGCCAGCTCACCGGCCGGGACAGGGGTTGCCGGGGAGCTGTTTTTT. The encoded protein is CASSPAGTGVAGELFF.

The rearrangement uses TRBV19 and TRBJ2-7; 11 positions match TRBD2. CDR1 is LNHDA and CDR2 is SQIVND in the germline V gene (reference sequence). J lost 3 bases, V lost 5 bases, and 6 bases had no gene match. This CDR3 spans 15 amino acids. The CDR3 loop reads CASSRAGTSGYEQYF. The CDR3 region has the DNA TGTGCCAGTAGTCGCGCCGGGACTAGCGGCTACGAGCAGTACTTC.